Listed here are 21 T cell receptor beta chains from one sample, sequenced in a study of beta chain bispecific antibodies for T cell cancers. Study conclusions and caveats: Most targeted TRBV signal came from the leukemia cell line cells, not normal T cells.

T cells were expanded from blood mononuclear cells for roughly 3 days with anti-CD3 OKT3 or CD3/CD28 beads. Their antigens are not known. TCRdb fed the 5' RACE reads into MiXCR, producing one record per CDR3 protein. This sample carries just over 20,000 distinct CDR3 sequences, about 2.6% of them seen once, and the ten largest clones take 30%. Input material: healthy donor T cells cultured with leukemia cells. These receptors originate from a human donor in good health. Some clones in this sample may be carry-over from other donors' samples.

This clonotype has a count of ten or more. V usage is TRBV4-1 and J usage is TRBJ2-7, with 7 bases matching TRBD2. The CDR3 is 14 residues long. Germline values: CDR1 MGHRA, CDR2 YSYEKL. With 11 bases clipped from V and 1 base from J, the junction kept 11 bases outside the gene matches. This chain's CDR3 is CAGAHDSGSYEQYF. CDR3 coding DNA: TGCGCCGGAGCACACGATAGCGGGTCCTACGAGCAGTACTTC.

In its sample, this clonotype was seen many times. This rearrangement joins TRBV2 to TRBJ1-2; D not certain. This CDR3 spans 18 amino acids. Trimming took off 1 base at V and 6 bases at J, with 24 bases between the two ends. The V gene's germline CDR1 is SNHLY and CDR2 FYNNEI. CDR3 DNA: TGTGCCAGCAGTGAAGACGAGCAGGCGGAACACGCACTGGATGGCTACACCTTC. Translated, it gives CASSEDEQAEHALDGYTF.

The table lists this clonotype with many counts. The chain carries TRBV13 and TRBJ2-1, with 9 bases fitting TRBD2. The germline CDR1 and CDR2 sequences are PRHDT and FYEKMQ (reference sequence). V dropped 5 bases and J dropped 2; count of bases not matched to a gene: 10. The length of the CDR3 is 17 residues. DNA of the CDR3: TGTGCCAGCAGCCCCGGGGAGCGGGGGGAACCCTACAATGAGCAGTTCTTC. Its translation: CASSPGERGEPYNEQFF.

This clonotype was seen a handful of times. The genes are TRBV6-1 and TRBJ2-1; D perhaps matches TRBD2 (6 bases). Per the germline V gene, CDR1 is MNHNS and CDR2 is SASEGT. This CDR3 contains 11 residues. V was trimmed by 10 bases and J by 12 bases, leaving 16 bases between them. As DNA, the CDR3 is TGTGCCACCACTGAGGGGCGGGGGCAGTTCTTC. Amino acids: CATTEGRGQFF.

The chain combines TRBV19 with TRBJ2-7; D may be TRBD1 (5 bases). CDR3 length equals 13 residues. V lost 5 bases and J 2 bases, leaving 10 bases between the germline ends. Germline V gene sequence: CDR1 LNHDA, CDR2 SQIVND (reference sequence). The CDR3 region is CASSPQGTYEQYF. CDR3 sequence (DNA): TGTGCCAGTAGTCCTCAGGGAACCTACGAGCAGTACTTC.

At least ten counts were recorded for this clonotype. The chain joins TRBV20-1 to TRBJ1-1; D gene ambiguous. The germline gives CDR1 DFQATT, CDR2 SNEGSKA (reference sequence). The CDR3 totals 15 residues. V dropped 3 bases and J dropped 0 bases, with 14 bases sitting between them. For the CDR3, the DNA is TGCAGTGCTAGTTTATCAACACTCGTGAACACTGAAGCTTTCTTT. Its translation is CSASLSTLVNTEAFF.

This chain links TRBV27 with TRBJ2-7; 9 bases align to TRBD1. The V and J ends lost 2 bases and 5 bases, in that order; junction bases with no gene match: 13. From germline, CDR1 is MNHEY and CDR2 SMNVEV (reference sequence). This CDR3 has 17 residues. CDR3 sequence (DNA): TGTGCCAGCAGTTTAACAGGGGGCTCTTCGATTCTTAACGAGCAGTACTTC. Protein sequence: CASSLTGGSSILNEQYF.

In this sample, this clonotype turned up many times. DNA for the CDR3: TGTGCCATCAGTGAGTCGACGGAGGAAACCGGGGAGCTGTTTTTT. Its translation: CAISESTEETGELFF. The J gene is TRBJ2-2, the V gene TRBV10-3, with D possibly TRBD2 on 5 matching bases. The CDR3 covers 15 residues. From germline, CDR1 is ENHRY and CDR2 SYGVKD. Trimming removed 0 bases from V and 5 bases from J, with 10 bases in between.

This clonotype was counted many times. The CDR3 DNA reads TGTGCCAGCTCACCACCCGAGGGGGCAATGGGCTACAATGAGCAGTTCTTC. Its protein is CASSPPEGAMGYNEQFF. This sequence joins TRBV18 and TRBJ2-1, with 7 bases lining up with TRBD1. The CDR3 extends over 17 amino acids. Per germline, CDR1 KGHSH and CDR2 LQKENI. V was pared by 0 bases and J by 3 bases, with 8 bases of the junction left unmatched.

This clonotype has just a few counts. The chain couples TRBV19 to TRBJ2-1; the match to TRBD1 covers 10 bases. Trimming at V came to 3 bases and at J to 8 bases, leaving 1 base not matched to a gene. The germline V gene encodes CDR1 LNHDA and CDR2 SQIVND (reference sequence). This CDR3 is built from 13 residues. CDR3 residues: CASSIGTGDEQFF. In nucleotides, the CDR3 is TGTGCCAGTAGTATCGGGACAGGGGATGAGCAGTTCTTC.

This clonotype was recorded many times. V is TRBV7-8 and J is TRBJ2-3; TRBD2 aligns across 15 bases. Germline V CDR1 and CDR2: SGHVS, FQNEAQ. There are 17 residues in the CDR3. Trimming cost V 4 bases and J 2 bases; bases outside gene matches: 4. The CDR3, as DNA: TGTGCCAGCAGCTGGGGACTAGCGGGGGGACTCACAGATACGCAGTATTTT. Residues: CASSWGLAGGLTDTQYF.

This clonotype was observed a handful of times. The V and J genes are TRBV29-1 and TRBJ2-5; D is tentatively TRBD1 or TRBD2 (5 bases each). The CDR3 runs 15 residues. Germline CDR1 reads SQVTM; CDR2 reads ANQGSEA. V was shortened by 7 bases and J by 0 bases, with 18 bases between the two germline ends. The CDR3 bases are TGCAGCGCCTTAGGTACTTGGGGGTACCAAGAGACCCAGTACTTC. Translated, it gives CSALGTWGYQETQYF.

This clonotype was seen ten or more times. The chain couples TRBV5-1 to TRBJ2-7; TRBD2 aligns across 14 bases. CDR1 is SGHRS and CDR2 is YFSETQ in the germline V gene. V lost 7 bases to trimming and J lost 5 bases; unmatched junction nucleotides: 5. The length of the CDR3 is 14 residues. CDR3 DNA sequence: TGCGCCAGCGGACTAGCGGGGGGCAGAGACGAGCAGTACTTC. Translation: CASGLAGGRDEQYF.

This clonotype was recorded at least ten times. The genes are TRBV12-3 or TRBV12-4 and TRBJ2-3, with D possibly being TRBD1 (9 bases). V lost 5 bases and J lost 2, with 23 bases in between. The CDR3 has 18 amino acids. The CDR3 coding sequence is TGTGCCAGCAGTCGGGGACAGGGTAGCGGGGAGACCACAGATACGCAGTATTTT. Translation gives CASSRGQGSGETTDTQYF.

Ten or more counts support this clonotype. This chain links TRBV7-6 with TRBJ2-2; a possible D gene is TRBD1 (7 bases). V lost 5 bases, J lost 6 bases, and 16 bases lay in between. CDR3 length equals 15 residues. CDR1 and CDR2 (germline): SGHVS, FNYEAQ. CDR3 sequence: CASSRGTVPSGELFF. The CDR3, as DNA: TGTGCCAGCAGCCGCGGGACAGTACCCTCCGGGGAGCTGTTTTTT.

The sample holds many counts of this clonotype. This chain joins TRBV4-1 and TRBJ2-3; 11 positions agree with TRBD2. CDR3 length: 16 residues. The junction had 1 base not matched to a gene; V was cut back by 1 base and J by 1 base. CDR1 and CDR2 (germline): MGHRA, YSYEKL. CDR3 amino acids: CASSQVLAGGTDTQYF. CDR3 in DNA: TGCGCCAGCAGCCAAGTACTAGCGGGGGGCACAGATACGCAGTATTTT.

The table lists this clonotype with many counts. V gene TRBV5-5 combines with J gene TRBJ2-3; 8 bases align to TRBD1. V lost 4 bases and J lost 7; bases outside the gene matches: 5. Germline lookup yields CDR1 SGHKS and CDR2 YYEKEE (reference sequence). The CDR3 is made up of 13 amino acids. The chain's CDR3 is CASSAQGENTQYF. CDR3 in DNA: TGTGCCAGCAGCGCACAGGGGGAAAATACGCAGTATTTT.

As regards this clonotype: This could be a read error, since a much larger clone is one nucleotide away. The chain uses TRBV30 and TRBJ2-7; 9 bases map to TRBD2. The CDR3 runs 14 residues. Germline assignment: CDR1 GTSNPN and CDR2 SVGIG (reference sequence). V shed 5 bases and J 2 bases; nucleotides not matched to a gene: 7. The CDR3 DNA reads TGTGCCTGGTGTTGGACTAGCGAGGCCTACGAGCAGTACTTC. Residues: CAWCWTSEAYEQYF.

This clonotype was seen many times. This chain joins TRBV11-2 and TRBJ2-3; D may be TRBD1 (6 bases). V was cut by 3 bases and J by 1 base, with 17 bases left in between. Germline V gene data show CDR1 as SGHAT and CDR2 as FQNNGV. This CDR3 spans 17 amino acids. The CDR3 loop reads CASSLAAGDWGTDTQYF. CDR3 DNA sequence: TGTGCCAGCAGCTTGGCGGCAGGGGATTGGGGCACAGATACGCAGTATTTT.

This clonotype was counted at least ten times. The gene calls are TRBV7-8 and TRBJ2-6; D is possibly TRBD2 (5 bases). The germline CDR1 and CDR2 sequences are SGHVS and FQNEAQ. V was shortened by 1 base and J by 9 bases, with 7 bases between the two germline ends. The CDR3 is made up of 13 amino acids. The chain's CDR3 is CASSLGRGNVLTF. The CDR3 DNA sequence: TGTGCCAGCAGCTTAGGACGGGGCAACGTCCTGACTTTC.

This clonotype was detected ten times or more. The CDR3 sequence: CASSDPTGGAGTDTQYF. CDR3 bases: TGTGCCAGCAGCGACCCGACAGGGGGCGCGGGCACAGATACGCAGTATTTT. This chain joins TRBV9 and TRBJ2-3; 10 nucleotides match TRBD1. Losses at the gene ends were 3 bases for V and 1 base for J; bases not matched to a gene: 8. Germline CDR1 SGDLS, CDR2 YYNGEE. The CDR3 is 17 amino acids.